The next 32 T cell receptor beta chains were all read from a single sample in a study of CD8+ T cells in alopecia areata. It was cDNA, reverse transcribed from extracted RNA, that served as the sequencing template. TCRdb's table, derived via immunoSEQ multiplex PCR, lists solely in-frame clones and lacks some. This table holds roughly 97,000 clones, 35% to 45% found once. The sample comprised CD4+ T cells sorted from blood. Receptors were obtained from a human donor with alopecia areata.

This clone was counted between two and nine times. The chain joins TRBV29-1 to TRBJ1-2, with 8 bases matching TRBD1. The length of the CDR3 is 12 residues. CDR1 is SQVTM and CDR2 is ANQGSEA in the germline V gene. Trimming cost V 6 bases and J 4 bases; bases outside gene matches: 4. CDR3: CSVEGQAYGYTF. The CDR3, as DNA: TGCAGCGTCGAGGGACAGGCCTATGGCTACACCTTC.

This clone was detected a few times. The chain joins TRBV7-2 to TRBJ1-6, with D uncertain. CDR1 and CDR2 from the germline V gene are SGHTA and FQGNSA. V gave up 5 bases and J gave up 7 bases, with 15 bases separating them. The CDR3 length is 15 residues. The CDR3 here is CASSREGILNSPLHF. Written as DNA, the CDR3 is TGTGCCAGCAGCCGCGAAGGGATTTTGAATTCACCCCTCCACTTT.

The sample holds a few counts of this clone. The chain is built from TRBV15 and TRBJ1-2; 9 bases line up with TRBD1. V trimming: 9 bases; J trimming: 3 bases; junction bases outside the gene matches: 11. This CDR3 has 15 residues. CDR1 and CDR2 from the germline V gene are LNHNV and YYDKDF (reference sequence). Here the CDR3 reads CATTDRGREYYGYTF. For the CDR3, the DNA is TGTGCCACGACAGACAGGGGGAGGGAGTACTATGGCTACACCTTC.

The chain recombines TRBV29-1 with TRBJ1-1; 8 bases are shared with TRBD1. CDR3 size: 15 residues. Looked up from germline, CDR1 is SQVTM and CDR2 is ANQGSEA. J lost 1 base, V lost 3 bases, and 7 bases had no gene match. The CDR3 loop is CSVDGVQGANTEAFF. In DNA, the CDR3 is TGCAGCGTTGATGGGGTCCAGGGGGCGAACACTGAAGCTTTCTTT.

The V gene is TRBV7-2, the J gene TRBJ1-6; 9 bases align to TRBD1. This CDR3 is built from 16 residues. The V segment lost 1 base and the J segment 9 bases; nucleotides outside the gene matches: 7. Germline lookup yields CDR1 SGHTA and CDR2 FQGNSA. This CDR3 reads CASSLGGQGFGSPLHF. CDR3 DNA sequence: TGTGCCAGCAGCTTAGGGGGACAGGGTTTTGGTTCACCCCTCCACTTT.

The CDR3 nucleotides read TGCGCCAGCAGCTCCGGGACAGGGTCCTACGAGCAGTACTTC. Translated: CASSSGTGSYEQYF. The chain recombines TRBV5-1 with TRBJ2-7; TRBD1 aligns across 9 bases. Germline CDR1 SGHRS, CDR2 YFSETQ. The length of the CDR3 is 14 residues. Trimming took 3 bases from V and 1 from J; bases not matched to a gene: 2.

J is TRBJ1-2 and V is TRBV10-1, with 9 bases lining up with TRBD1. CDR3 length equals 16 residues. Germline loops: CDR1 WNHNN, CDR2 SYGVQD (reference sequence). Germline trimming cut 7 bases from V and 0 bases from J; bases unmatched to any gene: 9. CDR3 sequence (DNA): TGCGCCAGCACCCGGGACAGGGCGAAAGCTAACTATGGCTACACCTTC. Translating gives CASTRDRAKANYGYTF.

This clone was seen a handful of times. V usage is TRBV7-9 and J usage is TRBJ1-6, with D uncertain. CDR1 is SEHNR and CDR2 is FQNEAQ in the germline V gene (reference sequence). This CDR3 contains 12 residues. V gave up 5 bases and J gave up 14 bases, with 13 bases separating them. CDR3 protein: CASSTQLSSLHF. DNA of the CDR3: TGTGCCAGCAGCACCCAGTTATCCTCCCTCCACTTT. Full variable domain (remainder filled in from reference TRBV7-9 and TRBJ1-6): DTGVSQNPRHKITKRGQNVTFRCDPISEHNRLYWYRQTLGQGPEFLTYFQNEAQLEKSRLLSDRFSAERPKGSFSTLEIQRTEQGDSAMYLCASSTQLSSLHFGNGTRLTVT.

This clone was seen a handful of times. The chain links TRBV15 to TRBJ2-5; the D gene could be TRBD1 or TRBD2 (6 bases each). This CDR3 contains 12 residues. CDR1 is LNHNV, CDR2 YYDKDF, per germline (reference sequence). V lost 7 bases, J lost 4 bases, and 10 bases lay in between. The CDR3 sequence is CATNRGAETQYF. DNA of the CDR3: TGTGCCACCAATAGGGGGGCAGAGACCCAGTACTTC.

V and J are TRBV30 and TRBJ2-5; a possible D gene is TRBD1 (5 bases). The V and J ends lost 3 bases and 5 bases respectively, with 10 bases between them. The length of the CDR3 is 12 residues. Germline values: CDR1 GTSNPN, CDR2 SVGIG (reference sequence). The CDR3 region has the DNA TGTGCCTGGAGGGGGCTGGGGGAGACCCAGTACTTC. This translates into CAWRGLGETQYF. The full variable domain, completed using reference TRBV30 and TRBJ2-5, is SQTIHQWPATLVQPVGSPLSLECTVEGTSNPNLYWYRQAAGRGLQLLFYSVGIGQISSEVPQNLSASRPQDRQFILSSKKLLLSDSGFYLCAWRGLGETQYFGPGTRLLVL.

The chain employs TRBV7-2 and TRBJ2-3; D is unresolved. The CDR3 consists of 13 residues. The germline V gene encodes CDR1 SGHTA and CDR2 FQGNSA. The V end lost 2 bases, the J end lost 6 bases, and 9 bases lay between the germline ends. CDR3 nucleotide sequence: TGTGCCAGCAGCTTACCCTCCTCGGATACGCAGTATTTT. Translated, it gives CASSLPSSDTQYF.

The genes are TRBV29-1 and TRBJ1-5, with 10 bases identical to TRBD1. Germline CDR1 reads SQVTM; CDR2 reads ANQGSEA. The CDR3 extends over 14 amino acids. V was pared by 4 bases and J by 5 bases, with 5 bases of the junction left unmatched. The CDR3 DNA sequence: TGCAGCGTTGGGAGTGGACAGGGGGATCAGCCCCAGCATTTT. Its protein product is CSVGSGQGDQPQHF.

This clone was picked up a small number of times. CDR3 sequence (DNA): TGTGCCAGCAGCCAAGCTTTGGGGACAGGGGTATACGAGCAGTACTTC. This codes for CASSQALGTGVYEQYF. The chain couples TRBV14 to TRBJ2-7; TRBD1 agrees at 10 bases. V was pared by 1 base and J by 4 bases, with 7 bases of the junction left unmatched. CDR1 and CDR2 from the germline V gene are SGHDN and FVKESK. This CDR3 comprises 16 residues.

This clone has more than one count but fewer than ten. The rearrangement links TRBV4-3 to TRBJ2-7; 10 positions agree with TRBD1. The germline gives CDR1 LGHNA, CDR2 YSLEER. CDR3 length equals 16 residues. After removal of 0 bases from V and 4 bases from J, the junction contained 6 bases not matched to a gene. CDR3 sequence: CASSQDGGQGIYEQYF. Written as DNA, the CDR3 is TGCGCCAGCAGCCAAGATGGGGGACAGGGGATTTACGAGCAGTACTTC.

The chain uses TRBV5-1 and TRBJ2-3, with no clear D. CDR3 length: 12 residues. V gave up 3 bases and J gave up 2 bases, with 4 bases separating them. Looked up from germline, CDR1 is SGHRS and CDR2 is YFSETQ. CDR3 nucleotides: TGCGCCAGCAGCTCAAACACAGATACGCAGTATTTT. Amino acids: CASSSNTDTQYF.

This clone was counted a few times. The rearrangement links TRBV29-1 to TRBJ2-5, with D perhaps given as TRBD1 or TRBD2 (5 bases each). CDR3 length: 13 residues. The V gene's germline CDR1 is SQVTM and CDR2 ANQGSEA. V shed 3 bases and J shed 5 bases, with 13 bases lying between them. CDR3 nucleotide sequence: TGCAGCGTTGATGGGGCCCCGGGGGAGACCCAGTACTTC. Protein sequence: CSVDGAPGETQYF.

This clone was recorded a few times. The V gene is TRBV18, the J gene TRBJ2-3; TRBD2 matches at 8 bases. Trimming took 0 bases from V and 5 from J; bases not matched to a gene: 10. CDR1 is KGHSH and CDR2 is LQKENI in the germline V gene. The CDR3 loop spans 17 amino acids. This chain's CDR3 is CASSPPGTGGPIDTQYF. For the CDR3, the DNA is TGTGCCAGCTCACCACCTGGAACGGGAGGGCCGATAGATACGCAGTATTTT.

Only a few counts were recorded for this clone. The DNA of the CDR3 is TGTGCCAGCATCCCCCCGACAGGGGGCTCCCAAGAGACCCAGTACTTC. Protein sequence: CASIPPTGGSQETQYF. The chain links TRBV28 to TRBJ2-5; 10 bases are a match to TRBD1. CDR1 is MDHEN and CDR2 is SYDVKM in the germline V gene. The J segment lost 1 base and the V segment lost 7 bases, leaving 9 bases of the junction unmatched. This CDR3 is 16 amino acids long.

The J gene is TRBJ2-5, the V gene TRBV15, with D maybe TRBD1 (6 bases). The CDR3 loop spans 15 amino acids. Trimming pared 1 base from V and 2 bases from J, leaving 11 bases between. CDR1 and CDR2 (germline): LNHNV, YYDKDF (reference sequence). The CDR3 loop reads CATSRAGTQQETQYF. CDR3 sequence (DNA): TGTGCCACCAGCAGAGCCGGGACACAACAAGAGACCCAGTACTTC.

The V and J genes are TRBV7-9 and TRBJ2-1; tentatively, D is TRBD1 (6 bases). Germline V lookup: CDR1 SEHNR, CDR2 FQNEAQ (reference sequence). The V gene lost 1 base and the J gene lost 6 bases, with 13 bases spanning the gap. This CDR3 is built from 15 residues. The CDR3 bases are TGTGCCAGCAGCTTAGTCCGAACAGGGCCCAATGAGCAGTTCTTC. This encodes CASSLVRTGPNEQFF.

The chain combines TRBV29-1 with TRBJ2-1; D is possibly TRBD2 (6 bases). Germline loops: CDR1 SQVTM, CDR2 ANQGSEA. The CDR3 is 13 residues long. V lost 7 bases and J 6 bases, leaving 16 bases between the germline ends. The CDR3 bases are TGCAGCGCACGATGGGGGGTCGGCAATGAGCAGTTCTTC. As protein: CSARWGVGNEQFF.

This clone showed up just a few times. The V and J genes are TRBV7-2 and TRBJ2-5; TRBD2 agrees at 11 bases. CDR3 size: 15 residues. V lost 5 bases and J lost 2; bases outside the gene matches: 4. CDR1 and CDR2 from the germline V gene are SGHTA and FQGNSA. CDR3 region: CASSPTSGVQETQYF. The CDR3 nucleotides read TGTGCCAGCAGCCCGACTAGCGGGGTACAAGAGACCCAGTACTTC.

This chain uses TRBV23-1 with TRBJ2-7; D ambiguous. TRBV23-1 counts as an open reading frame of uncertain function. Trimming removed 1 base from V and 1 base from J, with 8 bases in between. The CDR3 is made up of 14 amino acids. The CDR3 protein is CASSQFEGSYEQYF. CDR3 DNA: TGCGCCAGCAGTCAATTCGAAGGGTCCTACGAGCAGTACTTC.

The chain combines TRBV10-3 with TRBJ2-3; tentatively, D is TRBD2 (6 bases). With 3 bases removed from V and 4 bases from J, the gap between germline ends came to 20 bases. Germline V CDR1 and CDR2: ENHRY, SYGVKD. There are 17 residues in the CDR3. The CDR3 coding sequence is TGTGCCATCAGTGACCGACCGGGACTGCGGTTCGCAGATACGCAGTATTTT. Its protein is CAISDRPGLRFADTQYF.

As to this clone: One end of the junction is discordant with germline, which a read error may explain. The identical CDR3 is also encoded by other nucleotide sequences in the sample. The rearrangement uses TRBV29-1 and TRBJ2-3, with 9 bases matching TRBD2. The CDR3 sequence is 14 residues long. The V gene's germline CDR1 is SQVTM and CDR2 ANQGSEA. This CDR3 reads CSADQAGGTDTQYF. The CDR3, as DNA: TGCAGCGCGGACCAAGCGGGGGGCACAGATACACAGTATTTT.

The rearrangement links TRBV6-5 to TRBJ1-1, with D maybe TRBD1 (5 bases). The germline gives CDR1 MNHEY, CDR2 SVGAGI. The germline V and J ends were trimmed by 5 bases and 1 base, with 8 bases remaining between them. The CDR3 extends over 13 amino acids. The CDR3 spells CASSGATNTEAFF. The CDR3 nucleotides read TGTGCCAGCAGTGGGGCTACGAACACTGAAGCTTTCTTT.

The CDR3 is CAWSVLRSEDQPQHF. CDR3 coding DNA: TGTGCCTGGAGTGTACTCCGGTCGGAAGATCAGCCCCAGCATTTT. The chain joins TRBV30 to TRBJ1-5; D uncertain. This CDR3 comprises 15 residues. Trimming left V 0 bases short and J 5 bases short, with 14 bases between. In germline, CDR1 is GTSNPN, CDR2 SVGIG (reference sequence).

This sequence joins TRBV11-2 and TRBJ2-1; a weak D match, TRBD2 (5 bases). The V gene's germline CDR1 is SGHAT and CDR2 FQNNGV. Trimming left V 2 bases short and J 6 bases short, with 8 bases between. This CDR3 is built from 13 residues. CDR3 coding DNA: TGTGCCAGCAGCTTATTTCGGGGCAATGAGCAGTTCTTC. Residues: CASSLFRGNEQFF.

This clone showed up just a few times. The chain recombines TRBV5-4 with TRBJ2-7; D might be TRBD1 or TRBD2, each matching 5 bases. The CDR3 totals 15 residues. Germline CDR1 reads SGHNT; CDR2 reads YYREEE (reference sequence). Trimming took off 4 bases at V and 4 bases at J, with 18 bases between the two ends. The chain's CDR3 is CASSGAGSSVYEQYF. CDR3 in DNA: TGTGCCAGCAGCGGAGCAGGGAGTTCGGTGTACGAGCAGTACTTC.

This sequence joins TRBV29-1 and TRBJ2-3; D remains ambiguous. Trimming took off 4 bases at V and 2 bases at J, with 10 bases between the two ends. CDR1 and CDR2 from the germline V gene are SQVTM and ANQGSEA. CDR3 size: 13 residues. The CDR3 sequence is CSVGTLITDTQYF. The CDR3 nucleotides are TGCAGCGTTGGGACCCTCATCACAGATACGCAGTATTTT.

The V and J genes are TRBV2 and TRBJ1-6, with D unclear. The germline CDR1 and CDR2 sequences are SNHLY and FYNNEI. V was shortened by 5 bases and J by 6 bases, with 17 bases between the two germline ends. The CDR3 is 16 amino acids. The CDR3 reads CASSQNPGSGNSPLHF. The CDR3 bases are TGTGCCAGCAGTCAAAACCCGGGGTCCGGTAATTCACCCCTCCACTTT.

Ten or more counts support this clone. This chain links TRBV18 with TRBJ2-6; 8 bases agree with TRBD1. The CDR3 runs 19 residues. The V gene's germline CDR1 is KGHSH and CDR2 LQKENI. With 4 bases clipped from V and 0 bases from J, the junction kept 11 bases outside the gene matches. CDR3 protein: CASSRSTGARTSGANVLTF. The DNA of the CDR3 is TGTGCCAGCTCACGATCGACAGGGGCCCGAACCTCTGGGGCCAACGTCCTGACTTTC.